This T cell receptor (beta chain) was identified during a study of long-term antiretroviral therapy in people with HIV. Germline V CDR1 and CDR2: PRHDT, FYEKMQ (reference sequence). This CDR3 region has 16 residues. V lost 0 bases and J lost 2; bases outside the gene matches: 6. Assay version v3.0 of immunoSEQ was used, and it was run at survey level. Sequenced by immunoSEQ multiplex PCR; TCRdb stores in-frame clones only, minus some. The profile shows around 9,800 clones, about four fifths of them singletons. Two or more post-ART PBMC samples, plus at least one pre-ART sample, were available for each donor. The samples, holding roughly 0.9-11 million cryopreserved PBMC, were thawed before DNA extraction was carried out.

The sample in question was unsorted PBMCs, obtained 1.8 years after starting antiretroviral therapy. This sequence originates from a middle-aged man with HIV. This chain uses TRBV13 with TRBJ2-7; 8 nucleotides align to TRBD1. CDR3 bases: TGTGCCAGCAGCTTAGGCCTCGACAGGGGCGCCTACGAGCAGTACTTC. It yields the protein CASSLGLDRGAYEQYF.